A single sample is the source of the 2 T cell receptor beta chains below, sequenced in a study of cytotoxic CD8 clonotypes in ibrutinib-treated CLL. Clones were sequenced by immunoSEQ multiplex PCR, and TCRdb holds only the in-frame ones, with some missing. The sample gives 250,000 to 350,000 clones, 70% to 80% of which show up once; roughly 5% is in the top ten. The specimen comprised PBMCs, sampled at disease progression, from a patient treated with ibrutinib. The receptors were gathered from a human donor with chronic lymphocytic leukemia.

Regarding this clone: Other nucleotide sequences from this sample produce the same CDR3. The genes are TRBV4-1 and TRBJ2-3; D remains ambiguous. V shed 3 bases and J shed 4 bases, with 5 bases lying between them. CDR3 length: 12 residues. Per germline, CDR1 MGHRA and CDR2 YSYEKL. Here the CDR3 DNA reads TGCGCCAGCAGCCATCCAGCAGATACGCAGTATTTT. Translation gives CASSHPADTQYF.

This chain connects TRBV7-2 to TRBJ2-3; 10 bases fit TRBD2. This CDR3 spans 13 amino acids. Losses at the gene ends were 5 bases for V and 14 bases for J; bases not matched to a gene: 10. CDR1 and CDR2 (germline): SGHTA, FQGNSA. CDR3 in DNA: TGTGCCAGCAGCCCTCTAGCGGGGGAACGTGTGTATTTT. Amino acids: CASSPLAGERVYF.